The 14 T cell receptor beta chains presented below share a single source sample, sequenced in a study of blood T cell repertoires in COVID-19. Produced via immunoSEQ multiplex PCR; TCRdb's table is partial and in-frame only. The sample lists roughly 250,000 clones, 84% occurring once. The source material was peripheral blood. The receptor set was obtained from a woman aged 35 to 49 who had recovered from COVID-19.

This chain joins TRBV24-1 and TRBJ2-3; maybe TRBD1 (7 bases). Germline V gene lookup returns CDR1 KGHDR and CDR2 SFDVKD. The CDR3 is 16 residues long. The V gene lost 3 bases and the J gene lost 4 bases, with 16 bases spanning the gap. DNA of the CDR3: TGTGCCACCAGTGATCGCAGGGGGGCTAGCGCAGATACGCAGTATTTT. Encoded protein: CATSDRRGASADTQYF.

The V and J genes are TRBV6-5 and TRBJ1-4; D not resolved. Germline CDR1 and CDR2: MNHEY and SVGAGI. The CDR3 extends over 13 amino acids. The V and J ends lost 5 bases and 6 bases respectively, with 10 bases between them. The CDR3 is CASSPRRYEKLFF. DNA of the CDR3: TGTGCCAGCAGTCCCCGGAGGTATGAAAAACTGTTTTTT.

The chain is built from TRBV2 and TRBJ2-5; TRBD1 matches at 9 bases. V gave up 7 bases and J gave up 5 bases; unmatched junction bases: 5. Germline assignment: CDR1 SNHLY and CDR2 FYNNEI. The CDR3 totals 13 residues. CDR3 nucleotides: TGTGCCAGCACTGGGACAGGGCAGGAGACCCAGTACTTC. It yields the protein CASTGTGQETQYF.

J is TRBJ2-1 and V is TRBV29-1, with TRBD1 as a possible D gene (6 bases). The CDR3 covers 13 residues. CDR1 SQVTM and CDR2 ANQGSEA come from the germline V gene. Trimming pared 7 bases from V and 4 bases from J, leaving 14 bases between. The CDR3 loop reads CSGSRTAYNEQFF. The CDR3 DNA sequence: TGCAGCGGGTCCCGGACAGCATACAATGAGCAGTTCTTC.

This clone was seen only a few times. This rearrangement joins TRBV5-1 to TRBJ1-6, with D hard to call. In germline, CDR1 is SGHRS, CDR2 YFSETQ. V was cut by 5 bases and J by 8 bases, with 11 bases left in between. The CDR3 sequence is 13 residues long. The CDR3 DNA reads TGCGCCAGCAGGGGCAATTATGATTCACCCCTCCACTTT. Amino acid sequence: CASRGNYDSPLHF. Variable domain in full (rest from reference TRBV5-1 and TRBJ1-6): KAGVTQTPRYLIKTRGQQVTLSCSPISGHRSVSWYQQTPGQGLQFLFEYFSETQRNKGNFPGRFSGRQFSNSRSEMNVSTLELGDSALYLCASRGNYDSPLHFGNGTRLTVT.

The chain employs TRBV28 and TRBJ1-5, with D possibly TRBD1 on 5 matching bases. The CDR3 extends over 15 amino acids. Trimming removed 1 base at V and 3 bases at J, with 10 bases between. The germline gives CDR1 MDHEN, CDR2 SYDVKM. The CDR3 nucleotides are TGTGCCAGCAGTTTATCGGGGGGGTACAATCAGCCCCAGCATTTT. It is translated as CASSLSGGYNQPQHF.

The chain employs TRBV24-1 and TRBJ1-1; 7 bases fit TRBD1. This CDR3 comprises 18 residues. The germline V gene encodes CDR1 KGHDR and CDR2 SFDVKD. Unmatched junction bases numbered 16, after V lost 4 bases and J lost 3 bases. The chain's CDR3 is CATSDQGGRPLTDTEAFF. CDR3 bases: TGTGCCACCAGTGACCAAGGGGGCCGGCCACTAACTGACACTGAAGCTTTCTTT.

This clone was seen only a few times. The V gene is TRBV10-1, the J gene TRBJ2-1; a weak D match, TRBD2 (6 bases). CDR1 is WNHNN, CDR2 SYGVQD, per germline (reference sequence). The CDR3 totals 15 residues. V dropped 2 bases and J dropped 4 bases, with 12 bases sitting between them. This CDR3 is CASSEGSAGYNEQFF. The CDR3 coding sequence is TGCGCCAGCAGTGAGGGATCTGCGGGATACAATGAGCAGTTCTTC.

The V call is TRBV6-1, the J call TRBJ1-2; D gene unclear. Germline V CDR1 and CDR2: MNHNS, SASEGT. Trimming left V 2 bases short and J 4 bases short, with 11 bases between. This CDR3 region has 14 residues. The chain's CDR3 is CASSEHLATYGYTF. Here the CDR3 DNA reads TGTGCCAGCAGTGAACATCTAGCCACCTATGGCTACACCTTC.

The gene calls are TRBV2 and TRBJ1-4; maybe TRBD1 (5 bases). The CDR3 contains 16 residues. Germline V gene sequence: CDR1 SNHLY, CDR2 FYNNEI. Trimming took off 6 bases at V and 3 bases at J, with 17 bases between the two ends. The CDR3 is CASRGFREQANEKLFF. For the CDR3, the DNA is TGTGCCAGCAGGGGCTTCAGGGAACAGGCTAATGAAAAACTGTTTTTT.

This sequence joins TRBV5-6 and TRBJ2-2; no reliable D call. V was shortened by 1 base and J by 4 bases, with 8 bases between the two germline ends. CDR3 length equals 14 residues. The germline V gene has CDR1 SGHDT and CDR2 YYEEEE. This chain's CDR3 is CASSLPVSTGELFF. The CDR3, as DNA: TGTGCCAGCAGCTTGCCCGTCAGCACCGGGGAGCTGTTTTTT.

This chain uses TRBV5-1 with TRBJ2-5, with 9 bases fitting TRBD1. Looked up from germline, CDR1 is SGHRS and CDR2 is YFSETQ. The CDR3 is made up of 14 amino acids. V was clipped by 4 bases and J by 4 bases; unmatched bases: 5. CDR3 nucleotide sequence: TGCGCCAGCAGCCCGGGGACAGGGATAGAGACCCAGTACTTC. Its translation: CASSPGTGIETQYF. The full variable domain, rest sourced from reference TRBV5-1 and TRBJ2-5, is KAGVTQTPRYLIKTRGQQVTLSCSPISGHRSVSWYQQTPGQGLQFLFEYFSETQRNKGNFPGRFSGRQFSNSRSEMNVSTLELGDSALYLCASSPGTGIETQYFGPGTRLLVL.

The V gene is TRBV5-1, the J gene TRBJ2-7, with 9 bases aligning to TRBD2. Germline CDR1 is SGHRS and CDR2 is YFSETQ. The CDR3 totals 15 residues. The V gene end was trimmed by 2 bases and the J gene end by 0 bases; junction bases not matched to a gene: 3. CDR3 region: CASSLAGGLSYEQYF. The CDR3, as DNA: TGCGCCAGCAGCTTAGCGGGGGGACTCTCCTACGAGCAGTACTTC.

The rearrangement joins TRBV28 to TRBJ2-1, with no clear D. CDR1 is MDHEN and CDR2 is SYDVKM in the germline V gene. This CDR3 has 15 amino acids. Trimming took 7 bases from V and 0 from J, leaving 13 bases between them. Written as DNA, the CDR3 is TGTGCCAGCACCCCTACCTGGAGCTCCTACAATGAGCAGTTCTTC. It is translated as CASTPTWSSYNEQFF.